This T cell receptor (beta chain) was sequenced during a study of shared clonotypes between healthy human individuals. Study details: There were three CD4 naive, three CD4 memory, two CD8 naive and one CD8 memory plates per donor.

Terminally differentiated effector memory CD45RA+ cells were left out of the naive CD8 fraction, which was CD45RO-negative and positively selected for CCR7. About this clone itself: Its matching antigen is unknown.

V dropped 5 bases and J dropped 2 bases, with 16 bases sitting between them. Germline V CDR1 and CDR2: SEHNR, FQNEAQ (reference sequence). The length of the CDR3 is 16 residues. Measured with immunoSEQ multiplex PCR; TCRdb has only the in-frame clones, and not every one. The data show a few million clones, with roughly 95% seen just once and more than 1.5% held by the top ten. Overall study results and limits: Several donors held approximately 5% of naive CD4 clonotypes in common. Naive subsets usually exceeded memory subsets in estimated richness.

The clonotype comes from a young man in good health. Some clones in this sample may be carry-over from other donors' samples. This chain connects TRBV7-9 to TRBJ2-1; D is unclear. Input material: naive CD8+ T cells from PBMCs. CDR3 sequence: CASSPVLQGAYNEQFF. The DNA of the CDR3 is TGTGCCAGCAGCCCGGTTCTCCAAGGCGCCTACAATGAGCAGTTCTTC.